This TCR beta chain is drawn from a study of T cells in Graves' hyperthyroidism and ophthalmopathy. Findings and caveats of the study: The authors' 13 V-J model separated ophthalmopathy from stable hyperthyroidism.

Germline CDR1 reads SGHDN; CDR2 reads FVKESK. V was trimmed by 5 bases and J by 7 bases, leaving 17 bases between them. The CDR3 spans 14 residues. RNA transcripts provided the source from which TCR beta CDR3 regions were amplified. The HTBI primer set was used in a first-round RT-PCR of the TCR CDR3. TCRdb analysed the multiplex PCR reads with MiXCR anew, one entry per CDR3 protein. In the table there are nearly 600,000 distinct CDR3 sequences, 14% of which are singletons. The sample holds many counts of this clonotype. Antigen: not known. The chain couples TRBV14 to TRBJ2-5; tentative D call: TRBD2 (6 bases). Sequencing was performed on blood. This TCR was sampled from a woman aged 25 to 39 with Graves' hyperthyroidism that later progressed to Graves' ophthalmopathy. Here the CDR3 reads CASSSGTRLRTQYF. The CDR3 DNA sequence: TGTGCCAGCAGCTCCGGGACTCGCCTCAGGACCCAGTACTTC.